This T cell receptor (beta chain) was identified during a study of monozygotic twins with inflammatory bowel disease. Germline values: CDR1 MNHNY, CDR2 SVGAGI (reference sequence). This CDR3 is 14 amino acids long. Donors each gave 2 to 2.5 ml of blood. For each CDR3 protein, TCRdb gives one entry from its re-call of the 5' RACE reads, without DNA. The sample table includes approximately 45,000 distinct CDR3 sequences. V gene TRBV6-6 combines with J gene TRBJ1-5. The TCR sequence derives from a human donor with ulcerative colitis or Crohn's disease, or a healthy co-twin of an affected twin (not recorded which). What was sequenced was blood. CDR3 protein: CASSYGESNQPQHF.